These T cell receptor beta chains were read from a single sample in a study of T cells in Graves' hyperthyroidism and ophthalmopathy. MiXCR, applied by TCRdb to the multiplex PCR reads, yields one record per CDR3 protein. The sample has around 690,000 distinct CDR3 sequences, 20% to 25% seen once. The sequenced sample consisted of blood. Source of these receptors: a man aged 25-45 years with Graves' ophthalmopathy. Both conserved end residues are part of each CDR3.

V,J,CDR3
TRBV11-1,TRBJ2-7,CASSLRDRGSYEQYF
TRBV12-3/TRBV12-4,TRBJ2-3,CASSPLLAGVTDTQYF
TRBV12-3/TRBV12-4,TRBJ1-6,CASSFGPGTNSPLHF
TRBV4-2,TRBJ2-5,CASSQGKTGGQETQYF
TRBV2,TRBJ2-3,CASSDRLGVADTQYF
TRBV27,TRBJ1-5,CASSPGFNNQPQHF
TRBV10-1,TRBJ2-1,CASSESSGRAHEQFF
TRBV11-2,TRBJ2-2,CASSLRAGVHGELFF
TRBV27,TRBJ1-2,CASSLEGRPYYGYTF
TRBV7-8,TRBJ2-3,CASSLVGTSGSSTDTQYF
TRBV5-4,TRBJ1-3,CASSLGQANTIYF
TRBV7-3,TRBJ2-1,CASSMTGAGVVNEQFF
TRBV24-1,TRBJ2-1,CATSDPGTGGEQFF
TRBV27,TRBJ1-5,CASSSQGVNQPQHF
TRBV6-2/TRBV6-3,TRBJ2-3,CASSSPEGLWTDTQYF
TRBV4-3,TRBJ2-7,CASSQAVGLAGGRLSYEQYF
TRBV3-1,TRBJ1-1,CASSPSGVNTEAFF
TRBV12-3/TRBV12-4,TRBJ2-1,CASSPRTRVYEQFF
TRBV6-1,TRBJ1-2,CASSYFGQGINYGYTF
TRBV3-1,TRBJ1-4,CASSQDPGAREKLFF
TRBV20-1,TRBJ1-1,CSARGENTEAFF
TRBV7-2,TRBJ2-7,CASRSSGASYEQYF